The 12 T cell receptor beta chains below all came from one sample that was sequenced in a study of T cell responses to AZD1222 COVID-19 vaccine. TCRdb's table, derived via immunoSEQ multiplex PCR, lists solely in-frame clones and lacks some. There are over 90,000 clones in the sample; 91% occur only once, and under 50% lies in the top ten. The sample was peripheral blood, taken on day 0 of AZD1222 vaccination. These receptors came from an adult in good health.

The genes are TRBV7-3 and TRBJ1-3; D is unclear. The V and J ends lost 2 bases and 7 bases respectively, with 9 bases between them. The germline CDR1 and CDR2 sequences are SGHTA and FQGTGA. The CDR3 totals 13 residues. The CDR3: CASSLGIGNTIYF. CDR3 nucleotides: TGTGCCAGCAGCTTAGGGATAGGGAACACCATATATTTT.

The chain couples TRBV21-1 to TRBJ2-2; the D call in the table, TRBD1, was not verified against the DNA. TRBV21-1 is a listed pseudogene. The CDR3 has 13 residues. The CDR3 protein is CASKGVGTGELFF. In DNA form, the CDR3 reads TGTGCCAGCAAAGGGGTAGGGACCGGGGAGCTGTTTTTT.

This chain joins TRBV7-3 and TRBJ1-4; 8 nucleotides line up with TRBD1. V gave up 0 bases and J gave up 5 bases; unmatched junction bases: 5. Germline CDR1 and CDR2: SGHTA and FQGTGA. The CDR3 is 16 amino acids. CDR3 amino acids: CASSLTRTGPNEKLFF. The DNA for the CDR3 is TGTGCCAGCAGCTTAACGAGGACAGGGCCAAATGAAAAACTGTTTTTT.

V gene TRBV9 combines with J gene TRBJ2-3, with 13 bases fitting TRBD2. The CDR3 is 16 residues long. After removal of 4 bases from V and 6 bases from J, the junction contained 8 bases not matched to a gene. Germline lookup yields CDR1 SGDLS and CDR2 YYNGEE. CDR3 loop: CASSPGTSGKTDTQYF. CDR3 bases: TGTGCCAGCAGCCCCGGGACTAGCGGGAAGACCGATACGCAGTATTTT.

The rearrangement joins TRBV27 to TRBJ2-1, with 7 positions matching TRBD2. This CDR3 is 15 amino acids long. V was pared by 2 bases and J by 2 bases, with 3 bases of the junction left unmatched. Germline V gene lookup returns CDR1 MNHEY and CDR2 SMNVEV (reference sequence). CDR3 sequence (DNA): TGTGCCAGCAGTTTAGGGCTAGCGGCCTACAATGAGCAGTTCTTC. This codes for CASSLGLAAYNEQFF.

The chain's CDR3 is CASSLPGSRSPLHF. CDR3 nucleotide sequence: TGTGCCAGCAGCTTGCCAGGGAGTCGATCACCCCTCCACTTT. This sequence joins TRBV7-9 and TRBJ1-6; TRBD1 is a possible D gene (5 bases). This CDR3 contains 14 residues. V lost 3 bases and J lost 10, with 13 bases in between. Germline CDR1 and CDR2: SEHNR and FQNEAQ (reference sequence).

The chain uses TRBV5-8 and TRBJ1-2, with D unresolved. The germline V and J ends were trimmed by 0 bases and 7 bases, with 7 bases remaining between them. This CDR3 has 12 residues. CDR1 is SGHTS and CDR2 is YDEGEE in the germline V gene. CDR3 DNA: TGTGCCAGCAGCTTGGGTGGCAGTGGCTACACCTTC. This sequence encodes CASSLGGSGYTF.

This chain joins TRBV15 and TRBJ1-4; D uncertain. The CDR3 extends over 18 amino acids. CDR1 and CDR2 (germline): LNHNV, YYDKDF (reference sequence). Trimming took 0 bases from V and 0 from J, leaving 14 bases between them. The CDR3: CATSRDRLKAATNEKLFF. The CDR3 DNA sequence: TGTGCCACCAGCAGAGATAGGTTAAAGGCGGCAACTAATGAAAAACTGTTTTTT.

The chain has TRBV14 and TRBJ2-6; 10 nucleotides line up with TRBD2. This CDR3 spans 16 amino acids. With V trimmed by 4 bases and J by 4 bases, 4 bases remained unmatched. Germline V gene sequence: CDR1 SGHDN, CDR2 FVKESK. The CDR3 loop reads CASSLLAGRGANVLTF. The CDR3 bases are TGTGCCAGCAGCCTACTAGCGGGGCGCGGGGCCAACGTCCTGACTTTC.

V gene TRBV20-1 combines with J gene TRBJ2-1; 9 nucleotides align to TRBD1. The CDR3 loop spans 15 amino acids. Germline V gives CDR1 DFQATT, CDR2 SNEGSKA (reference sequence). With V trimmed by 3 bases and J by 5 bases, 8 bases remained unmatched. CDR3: CSASKYGTGNNEQFF. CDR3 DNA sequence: TGCAGTGCTAGTAAATACGGGACAGGGAACAATGAGCAGTTCTTC.

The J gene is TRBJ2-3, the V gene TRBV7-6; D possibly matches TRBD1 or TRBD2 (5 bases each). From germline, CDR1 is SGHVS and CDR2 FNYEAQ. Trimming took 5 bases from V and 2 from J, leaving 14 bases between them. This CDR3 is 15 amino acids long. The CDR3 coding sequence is TGTGCCAGCAGCCGCCGGGACCTGGTCACAGATACGCAGTATTTT. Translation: CASSRRDLVTDTQYF. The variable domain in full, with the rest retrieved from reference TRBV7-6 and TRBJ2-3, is GAGVSQSPRYKVTKRGQDVALRCDPISGHVSLYWYRQALGQGPEFLTYFNYEAQQDKSGLPNDRFSAERPEGSISTLTIQRTEQRDSAMYRCASSRRDLVTDTQYFGPGTRLTVL.

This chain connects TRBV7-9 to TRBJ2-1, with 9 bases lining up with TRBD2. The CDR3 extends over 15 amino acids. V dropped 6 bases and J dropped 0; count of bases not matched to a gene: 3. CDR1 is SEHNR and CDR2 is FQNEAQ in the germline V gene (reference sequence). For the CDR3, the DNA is TGTGCCAGCAGACAACTAGCGGGCTCCTACAATGAGCAGTTCTTC. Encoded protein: CASRQLAGSYNEQFF.